In this sample, the clone carrying this T cell receptor (beta chain) turned up many times. Researchers prepared the TCRbeta library using unique molecular identifiers, the study reports. From the PCR reads, TCRdb called clonotypes with MiXCR, one entry per CDR3 protein. The sample lists approximately 250,000 distinct CDR3 sequences; roughly 23% were seen once. This specimen belongs to a study of T-cell reconstitution after alpha-beta-depleted transplantation in children. The CDR3 loop spans 13 amino acids. Germline V gene sequence: CDR1 ENHRY, CDR2 SYGVKD. Trimming shortened V by 6 bases and J by 9 bases, and 12 bases separated the two germline ends.

The sample consisted of PBMCs, taken before TCRalphabeta/CD19-depleted stem cell transplant. The chain uses TRBV10-3 and TRBJ1-6, with D hard to call. The sequence was collected from a girl aged 2 to 10 with Fanconi anemia, due to receive a stem cell transplant. The CDR3 DNA sequence: TGTGCCATCAGGGAGCAACCGTTTTCACCCCTCCACTTT. Its protein is CAIREQPFSPLHF.